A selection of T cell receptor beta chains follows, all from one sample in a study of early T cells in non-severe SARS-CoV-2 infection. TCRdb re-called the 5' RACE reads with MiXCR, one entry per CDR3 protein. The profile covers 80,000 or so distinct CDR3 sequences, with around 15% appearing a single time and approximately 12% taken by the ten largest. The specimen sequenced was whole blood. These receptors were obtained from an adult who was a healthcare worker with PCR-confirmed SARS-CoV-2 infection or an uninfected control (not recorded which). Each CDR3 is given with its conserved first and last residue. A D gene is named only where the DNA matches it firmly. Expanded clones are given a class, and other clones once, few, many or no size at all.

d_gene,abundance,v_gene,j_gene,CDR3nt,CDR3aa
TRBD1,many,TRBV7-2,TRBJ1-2,TGTGCCAGCAGCCTGGGACAGGGGAACTATGGCTACACCTTC,CASSLGQGNYGYTF
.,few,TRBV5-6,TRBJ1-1,TGTGCCAGCAGTGGGGCAGGGAAAGCTTTCTTT,CASSGAGKAFF
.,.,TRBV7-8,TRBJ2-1,TGTGCCAGCAGCTTAGCGGGGACAAACTCCTACAATGAGCAGTTCTTC,CASSLAGTNSYNEQFF
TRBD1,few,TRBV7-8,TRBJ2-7,TGTGCCAGCAGCTTAGACAGGGGCCACGAGCAGTACTTC,CASSLDRGHEQYF
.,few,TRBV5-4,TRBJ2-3,TGTGCCAGCAGCGTACCTACGCGGGATACGCAGTATTTT,CASSVPTRDTQYF
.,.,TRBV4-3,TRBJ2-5,TGCGCCAGCAGCCAAGAACTGCGAGAGACCCAGTACTTC,CASSQELRETQYF
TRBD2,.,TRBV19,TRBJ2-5,TGTGCCAGTAGTATAGGTGCCGGGACTAACCAAGAGACCCAGTACTTC,CASSIGAGTNQETQYF
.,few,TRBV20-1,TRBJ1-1,TGCAGTGCCCCGAGGGTGAACACTGAAGCTTTCTTT,CSAPRVNTEAFF
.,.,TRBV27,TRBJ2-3,TGTGCCAGCAGTTTATCGAGGTGGCGGGCAGATACGCAGTATTTT,CASSLSRWRADTQYF
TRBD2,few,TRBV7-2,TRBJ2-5,TGTGCCAGCAGCTTGGGCGGCGGGAGTTGGAGAGAGACCCAGTACTTC,CASSLGGGSWRETQYF
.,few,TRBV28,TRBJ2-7,TGTGCCAGCAGTCGACAGCCAACCTACGAGCAGTACTTC,CASSRQPTYEQYF
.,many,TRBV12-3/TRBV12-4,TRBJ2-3,TGTGCCAGCACCAGAAGCACAGATACGCAGTATTTT,CASTRSTDTQYF
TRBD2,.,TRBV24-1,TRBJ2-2,TGTGCCACCAGCCTAGCGGGAGCCTCGGGGACCGGGGAGCTGTTTTTT,CATSLAGASGTGELFF
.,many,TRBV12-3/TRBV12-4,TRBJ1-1,TGTGCCAGCAGTTTCGGTAGAGGCACTGAAGCTTTCTTT,CASSFGRGTEAFF
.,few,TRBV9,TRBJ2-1,TGTGCCAGCAGCGCCACTAATGAGCAGTTCTTC,CASSATNEQFF
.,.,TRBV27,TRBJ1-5,TGTGCCAGCAGCCCTAATAAGGGCAGCCAGATCTTTCAGCCCCAGCATTTT,CASSPNKGSQIFQPQHF
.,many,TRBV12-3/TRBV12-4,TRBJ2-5,TGTGCCAGCAGTTTGTCGGGGGCGGTCCAAGAGACCCAGTACTTC,CASSLSGAVQETQYF
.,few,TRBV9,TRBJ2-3,TGTGCCAGCAGCGCGAGGGGAGATACGCAGTATTTT,CASSARGDTQYF
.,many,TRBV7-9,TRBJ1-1,TGTGCCAGCAGCTTAGGACAGTACCTCGAAGCTTTCTTT,CASSLGQYLEAFF
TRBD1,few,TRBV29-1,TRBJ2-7,TGCAGCGCGACCTGGGACAGTGCCTACGAGCAGTACTTC,CSATWDSAYEQYF
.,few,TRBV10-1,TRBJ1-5,TGCGCCAGCAATCTGGCAGGGGAAGGATCAAGAAGCGGCAATCAGCCCCAGCATTTT,CASNLAGEGSRSGNQPQHF
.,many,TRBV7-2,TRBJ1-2,TGTGCCAGCAGCTCCGATACAGGGACCTATGGCTACACCTTC,CASSSDTGTYGYTF
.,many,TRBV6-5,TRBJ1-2,TGTGCCAGCAGTCGTAACCCATTCCGGACGGGCGGTAACTATGGCTACACCTTC,CASSRNPFRTGGNYGYTF
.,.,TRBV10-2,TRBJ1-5,TGCGCCAGCGCGTCGAGTCTGAATCAGCCCCAGCATTTT,CASASSLNQPQHF
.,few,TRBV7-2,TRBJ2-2,TGTGCCAGCAGCTCTACGGGACTGGTGAACACCGGGGAGCTGTTTTTT,CASSSTGLVNTGELFF
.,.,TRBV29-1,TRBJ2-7,TGCAGCGTTGAAGACGCAACTAACTCCTACGAGCAGTACTTC,CSVEDATNSYEQYF
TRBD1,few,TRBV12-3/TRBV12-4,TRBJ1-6,TGTGCCAGCAGTTTTAGGACAGGACTTAATTCACCCCTCCACTTT,CASSFRTGLNSPLHF
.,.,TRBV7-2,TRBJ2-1,TGTGCCAGCATCTTCACAGGTCCATACAATGAGCAGTTCTTC,CASIFTGPYNEQFF
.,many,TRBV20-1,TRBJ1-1,TGCAGTGCTATACGGACGCGGGGAAACACTGAAGCTTTCTTT,CSAIRTRGNTEAFF
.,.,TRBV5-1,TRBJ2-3,TGCGCCAGCAGCTTGGGATTAAGGGGGATTGACACAGATACGCAGTATTTT,CASSLGLRGIDTDTQYF
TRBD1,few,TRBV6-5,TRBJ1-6,TGTGCCAGCAGTTACTCGCAGCAGGGGGTTAATTCACCCCTCCACTTT,CASSYSQQGVNSPLHF
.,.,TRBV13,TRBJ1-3,TGTGCCAGCAGCTTAGCTGGAAACACCATATATTTT,CASSLAGNTIYF
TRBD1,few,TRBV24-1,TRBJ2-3,TGTGCCACCAGTGATCAGGGGGCGTGGGCAGATACGCAGTATTTT,CATSDQGAWADTQYF
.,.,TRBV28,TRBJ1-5,TGTGCCAGCAGCCAGGGGTTGGATCAGCCCCAGCATTTT,CASSQGLDQPQHF
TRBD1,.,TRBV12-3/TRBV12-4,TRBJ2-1,TGTGCCAGCAGAACACAGGGGGCGGGGAATGAGCAGTTCTTC,CASRTQGAGNEQFF
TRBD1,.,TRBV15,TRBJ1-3,TGTGCCACCAGCAGAGATCGACAGGGTGGAAACACCATATATTTT,CATSRDRQGGNTIYF
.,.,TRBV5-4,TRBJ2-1,TGTGCCAGCAGCTTGCCCGGGGGGCCCCATGAGCAGTTCTTC,CASSLPGGPHEQFF
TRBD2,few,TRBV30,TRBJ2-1,TGTGCCTGGAAGGTTAGCGGGAGCTACAATGAGCAGTTCTTC,CAWKVSGSYNEQFF
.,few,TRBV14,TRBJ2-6,TGTGCCAGCAGCTTCTGGACAGCCCCCTCTGGGGCCAACGTCCTGACTTTC,CASSFWTAPSGANVLTF
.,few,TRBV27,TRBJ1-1,TGTGCCAGCAGCACAAAATGGTCGAGTTTTGAAGCTTTCTTT,CASSTKWSSFEAFF
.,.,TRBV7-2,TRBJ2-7,TGTGCCAGCAGCATACAGGCGCCGGGGCGGAACAGACTATACGAGCAGTACTTC,CASSIQAPGRNRLYEQYF
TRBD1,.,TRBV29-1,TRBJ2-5,TGCAGCGTCAAGACAGGGGCTCAATACTTC,CSVKTGAQYF
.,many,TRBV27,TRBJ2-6,TGTGCCAGCAGTTCCCGGACGGAGCTCTCTGGGGCCAACGTCCTGACTTTC,CASSSRTELSGANVLTF
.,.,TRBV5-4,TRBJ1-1,TGTGCCAGCAGCTTTTCTCGGGCTGAAGCTTTCTTT,CASSFSRAEAFF